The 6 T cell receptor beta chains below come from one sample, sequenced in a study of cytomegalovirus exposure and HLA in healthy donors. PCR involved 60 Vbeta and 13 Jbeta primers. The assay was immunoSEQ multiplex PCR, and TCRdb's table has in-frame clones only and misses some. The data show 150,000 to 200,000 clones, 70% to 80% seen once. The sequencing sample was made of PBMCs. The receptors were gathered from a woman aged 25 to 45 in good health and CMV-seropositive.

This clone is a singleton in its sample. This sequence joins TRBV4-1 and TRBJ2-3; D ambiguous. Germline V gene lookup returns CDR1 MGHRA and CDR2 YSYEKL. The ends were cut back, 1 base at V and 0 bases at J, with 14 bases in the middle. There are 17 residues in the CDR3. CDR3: CASSQAKQALSTDTQYF. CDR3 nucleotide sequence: TGCGCCAGCAGCCAAGCGAAGCAGGCTCTAAGCACAGATACGCAGTATTTT.

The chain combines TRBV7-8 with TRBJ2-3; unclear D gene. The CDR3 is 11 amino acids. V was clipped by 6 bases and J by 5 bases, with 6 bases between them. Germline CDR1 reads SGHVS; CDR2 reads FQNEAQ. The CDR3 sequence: CASRTEDTQYF. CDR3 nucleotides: TGTGCCAGCAGAACTGAAGATACGCAGTATTTT.

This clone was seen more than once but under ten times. CDR3 residues: CASSHEVTGGYGYTF. The CDR3 DNA sequence: TGTGCCAGCAGCCACGAAGTGACAGGCGGCTATGGCTACACCTTC. V is TRBV6-5 and J is TRBJ1-2; D might be TRBD1 (6 bases). The CDR3 length is 15 residues. Deletions cut 6 bases from V and 4 bases from J, with 18 bases between. CDR1 and CDR2 from the germline V gene are MNHEY and SVGAGI.

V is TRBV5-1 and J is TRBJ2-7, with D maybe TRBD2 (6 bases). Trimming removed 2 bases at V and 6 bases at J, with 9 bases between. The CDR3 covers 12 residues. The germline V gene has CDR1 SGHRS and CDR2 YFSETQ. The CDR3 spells CASSFGTREQYF. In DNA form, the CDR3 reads TGCGCCAGCAGCTTCGGGACTCGCGAGCAGTACTTC.

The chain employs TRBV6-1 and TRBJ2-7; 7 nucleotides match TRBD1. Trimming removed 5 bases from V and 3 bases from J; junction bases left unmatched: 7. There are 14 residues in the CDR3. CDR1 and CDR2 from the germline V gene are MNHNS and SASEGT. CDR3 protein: CASSPGQRGYEQYF. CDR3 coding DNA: TGTGCCAGCAGTCCGGGACAGCGAGGCTACGAGCAGTACTTC.

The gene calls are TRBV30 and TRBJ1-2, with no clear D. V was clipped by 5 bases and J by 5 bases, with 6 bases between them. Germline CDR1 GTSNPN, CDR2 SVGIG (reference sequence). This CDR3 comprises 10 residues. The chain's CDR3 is CAWSGYGYTF. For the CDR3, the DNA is TGTGCCTGGTCGGGGTATGGCTACACCTTC.